The 20 T cell receptor beta chains in this list originate from one sample, sequenced in a study of blood T cells in healthy people across ages. A second PCR of roughly 7 to 11 cycles used a sample-barcoded 5' primer and a J-beta primer mix. One entry per CDR3 protein, called by TCRdb with MiXCR from the 5' RACE reads. The sample carries approximately 800,000 distinct CDR3 sequences, around 68% recorded once. Material for sequencing was blood. These receptor sequences come from a young man in good health.

The chain uses TRBV3-1 and TRBJ2-1; maybe TRBD1 (5 bases). Germline CDR1 and CDR2: LGHDT and YNNKEL (reference sequence). V lost 4 bases, J lost 4 bases, and 14 bases lay in between. The CDR3 length is 15 residues. DNA of the CDR3: TGTGCCAGCAGCCTGATCCGCAGACAGTACAATGAGCAGTTCTTC. Residues: CASSLIRRQYNEQFF.

Written as DNA, the CDR3 is TGTGCCAGCAGCTTATCCCCCGCTAGCGGCCTCCAAGAGACCCAGTACTTC. This translates into CASSLSPASGLQETQYF. J is TRBJ2-5 and V is TRBV5-6; 7 bases line up with TRBD2. The germline V gene encodes CDR1 SGHDT and CDR2 YYEEEE. The trim removed 2 bases at V and 1 base at J, leaving 11 bases unmatched. The CDR3 extends over 17 amino acids.

The CDR3 spells CASSLDGGDTQYF. As DNA, the CDR3 is TGTGCCAGCAGTTTGGACGGGGGGGATACGCAGTATTTT. The chain employs TRBV12-3 or TRBV12-4 and TRBJ2-3, with TRBD2 identical over 7 bases. The ends lost 3 bases at V and 6 bases at J; junction bases unmatched: 3. The CDR3 has 13 amino acids.

This chain connects TRBV4-3 to TRBJ1-5; D uncertain. This CDR3 has 15 amino acids. V was shortened by 2 bases and J by 9 bases, with 17 bases between the two germline ends. Germline CDR1 is LGHNA and CDR2 is YSLEER. The CDR3 nucleotides are TGCGCCAGCAGCCAACGAGTGGATTCAAGTTGGCCCCAGCATTTT. Amino acids: CASSQRVDSSWPQHF.

V usage is TRBV2 and J usage is TRBJ2-7; unclear D gene. Germline V gives CDR1 SNHLY, CDR2 FYNNEI. CDR3 length: 13 residues. V lost 7 bases and J lost 0, with 10 bases in between. The CDR3 DNA reads as TGTGCCAGCACGCCGCCCCACTCCTACGAGCAGTACTTC. Protein product: CASTPPHSYEQYF. Full variable domain (missing parts from reference TRBV2 and TRBJ2-7): EPEVTQTPSHQVTQMGQEVILRCVPISNHLYFYWYRQILGQKVEFLVSFYNNEISEKSEIFDDQFSVERPDGSNFTLKIRSTKLEDSAMYFCASTPPHSYEQYFGPGTRLTVT.

The J gene is TRBJ2-6, the V gene TRBV28; no clear D. The CDR3 contains 14 residues. Germline values: CDR1 MDHEN, CDR2 SYDVKM. Trimming removed 6 bases at V and 1 base at J, with 7 bases between. The CDR3 bases are TGTGCCAGCAGCCCGTGGTCTGGGGCCAACGTCCTGACTTTC. Encoded protein: CASSPWSGANVLTF. The full variable domain, with the rest looked up from reference TRBV28 and TRBJ2-6, is DVKVTQSSRYLVKRTGEKVFLECVQDMDHENMFWYRQDPGLGLRLIYFSYDVKMKEKGDIPEGYSVSREKKERFSLILESASTNQTSMYLCASSPWSGANVLTFGAGSRLTVL.

The genes are TRBV28 and TRBJ2-1; 12 bases fit TRBD2. The germline V gene has CDR1 MDHEN and CDR2 SYDVKM. This CDR3 region has 18 residues. V was clipped by 3 bases and J by 9 bases; unmatched bases: 15. The CDR3, as DNA: TGTGCCAGCAGTTTTCCGGGGCTAGCGGGAGGGGTCACCGGTGAGCAGTTCTTC. The encoded protein is CASSFPGLAGGVTGEQFF.

The chain carries TRBV6-2 or TRBV6-3 and TRBJ2-7, with D possibly being TRBD2 (6 bases). Trimming took off 5 bases at V and 2 bases at J, with 16 bases between the two ends. CDR3 size: 15 residues. Germline assignment: CDR1 MNHEY and CDR2 SVGEGT. CDR3 in amino acids: CASSTRTREAYEQYF. As DNA, the CDR3 is TGTGCCAGCAGTACTCGGACGAGGGAGGCCTACGAGCAGTACTTC.

This chain joins TRBV2 and TRBJ1-1; D remains unclear. Trimming removed 4 bases from V and 4 bases from J, with 13 bases in between. Per the germline V gene, CDR1 is SNHLY and CDR2 is FYNNEI. This CDR3 is 14 amino acids long. The CDR3 loop reads CASSVTQAGTEAFF. CDR3 in DNA: TGTGCCAGCAGTGTGACGCAGGCGGGCACTGAAGCTTTCTTT.

V and J are TRBV7-2 and TRBJ2-5, with TRBD1 matching 10 bases. The J call may be faulty, since TRBJ2-7 better matches the DNA end. The CDR3 is 15 amino acids. Germline loops: CDR1 SGHTA, CDR2 FQGNSA. The CDR3 is CASSLWTGGFYEQYF. DNA for the CDR3: TGTGCCAGCAGCTTATGGACAGGGGGGTTCTACGAGCAGTACTTC.

This rearrangement joins TRBV7-2 to TRBJ1-2; tentatively, D is TRBD1 (5 bases). Germline V gene data show CDR1 as SGHTA and CDR2 as FQGNSA. This CDR3 has 13 amino acids. Trimming left V 1 base short and J 12 bases short, with 15 bases between. The CDR3 DNA reads TGTGCCAGCAGCTTAGACAGGAGCGTCGGGAACACCTTC. Translated: CASSLDRSVGNTF.

The genes are TRBV5-1 and TRBJ2-3; D unresolved. Per the germline V gene, CDR1 is SGHRS and CDR2 is YFSETQ. The CDR3 contains 16 residues. The V end was cut by 0 bases, the J end by 0 bases, with 11 bases between. CDR3 nucleotides: TGCGCCAGCAGCTTGGCGTCAGAACCTAGCACAGATACGCAGTATTTT. Amino acids: CASSLASEPSTDTQYF.

The rearrangement joins TRBV4-2 to TRBJ2-7; 7 positions agree with TRBD1. V was clipped by 1 base and J by 0 bases; unmatched bases: 6. CDR1 is LGHNA, CDR2 YNFKEQ, per germline. The CDR3 is 16 amino acids. CDR3 nucleotide sequence: TGTGCCAGCAGCCAAGGGCAGGGGGATCCCTCCTACGAGCAGTACTTC. Encoded protein: CASSQGQGDPSYEQYF.

This sequence joins TRBV2 and TRBJ1-4; perhaps TRBD1 as D (5 bases). Germline CDR1 SNHLY, CDR2 FYNNEI. This CDR3 contains 13 residues. Trimming took 5 bases from V and 8 from J, leaving 12 bases between them. The CDR3 sequence is CASSPRVGEKLFF. The CDR3 DNA reads as TGTGCCAGCAGTCCCAGGGTAGGAGAAAAACTGTTTTTT.

The sample holds a few counts of this clonotype. This chain joins TRBV12-3 or TRBV12-4 and TRBJ2-5; possibly TRBD1 for D (6 bases). The closer fit of TRBJ2-7 to the DNA end suggests the J call may be wrong. The CDR3 runs 14 residues. The CDR3 spells CASSLAATGYEQYF. DNA of the CDR3: TGTGCCAGCAGTTTAGCAGCGACAGGTTACGAGCAGTACTTC.

The chain employs TRBV4-3 and TRBJ1-5; 7 bases are a match to TRBD1. The V gene's germline CDR1 is LGHNA and CDR2 YSLEER. The CDR3 runs to 15 residues. With 4 bases clipped from V and 2 bases from J, the junction kept 5 bases outside the gene matches. As DNA, the CDR3 is TGCGCCAGCAGCCCCGACAGGGATGGCAATCAGCCCCAGCATTTT. Protein sequence: CASSPDRDGNQPQHF.

The V and J genes are TRBV4-1 and TRBJ1-2, with D perhaps TRBD1 (6 bases). The CDR3 is 14 amino acids. CDR1 is MGHRA, CDR2 YSYEKL, per germline. The germline V and J ends were trimmed by 4 bases and 2 bases, with 11 bases remaining between them. This chain's CDR3 is CASSPGAANYGYTF. CDR3 in DNA: TGCGCCAGCAGCCCGGGGGCGGCGAACTATGGCTACACCTTC.

The chain couples TRBV12-3 or TRBV12-4 to TRBJ2-5; 8 bases align to TRBD1. This CDR3 contains 14 residues. The V and J ends lost 6 bases and 11 bases, in that order; junction bases with no gene match: 14. CDR3 in DNA: TGTGCCAGCAGCCCAGGGGGCTCGGTGGGTACTCAGTACTTC. Amino acid sequence: CASSPGGSVGTQYF.

This chain's CDR3 is CASSPPGGPYYEQYF. The CDR3 DNA follows: TGTGCCAGCAGCCCCCCGGGAGGACCTTATTACGAGCAGTACTTC. This rearrangement joins TRBV6-5 to TRBJ2-4, with TRBD2 identical over 7 bases. The closer fit of TRBJ2-7 to the DNA end suggests the J call may be wrong. Germline-derived CDR1 and CDR2 are MNHEY and SVGAGI. The CDR3 consists of 15 residues.

V is TRBV13 and J is TRBJ2-1, with D perhaps TRBD2 (6 bases). Germline V gene sequence: CDR1 PRHDT, CDR2 FYEKMQ (reference sequence). The CDR3 totals 16 residues. The V and J ends lost 2 bases and 2 bases respectively, with 13 bases between them. The CDR3 DNA sequence: TGTGCCAGCAGCTTACAGGCTAGCGCCACCTACAATGAGCAGTTCTTC. As protein: CASSLQASATYNEQFF.